A single sample gave rise to the 28 T cell receptor beta chains below, sequenced in a study of blood T cells in healthy people across ages. Together with a sample-barcoded 5' primer, a J-beta primer mix was included in a second PCR lasting about 7 to 11 cycles. In TCRdb, the 5' RACE reads were re-called with MiXCR into one record per CDR3 protein. The sample has just under 550,000 distinct CDR3 sequences; less than 25% are singletons. A further study also used this sample, focusing on T cells of mothers and their children.

Sequenced input: blood. These receptors were taken from a boy aged 10-17 years in good health.

This clonotype was recorded at least ten times. Its ends do not fully match the called genes, so a read error is possible. The chain recombines TRBV2 with TRBJ2-2; D is uncertain. CDR3 length equals 12 residues. CDR1 and CDR2 from the germline V gene are SNHLY and FYNNEI. The CDR3 loop is CASREGTGELFF. CDR3 nucleotide sequence: TGTGCCAGCAGGGAAGGGACCGGGGAGCTGTTTTTT.

This clonotype was detected many times. This sequence joins TRBV10-2 and TRBJ2-3; no clear D gene. V was trimmed by 2 bases and J by 6 bases, leaving 9 bases between them. The CDR3 covers 13 residues. Germline V gives CDR1 WSHSY, CDR2 SAAADI. In DNA, the CDR3 is TGCGCCAGCAGTGAGACCTCTGCGGATACGCAGTATTTT. This translates into CASSETSADTQYF.

The chain is built from TRBV6-2 or TRBV6-3 and TRBJ2-5, with 8 bases fitting TRBD2. Germline assignment: CDR1 MNHEY and CDR2 SVGEGT. V dropped 7 bases and J dropped 5; count of bases not matched to a gene: 12. CDR3 length: 15 residues. As DNA, the CDR3 is TGTGCCAGCACTAGCGGGTACCGGGGCCGGGAGACCCAGTACTTC. Translating it yields CASTSGYRGRETQYF.

To note about this clonotype: At one end the junction does not follow the germline gene, possibly because of a read error. This rearrangement joins TRBV5-5 to TRBJ2-5; perhaps TRBD1 as D (6 bases). CDR1 is SGHKS, CDR2 YYEKEE, per germline (reference sequence). The CDR3 length is 14 residues. CDR3 sequence reads: CASSLGGQQETLYF. For the CDR3, the DNA is TGTGCCAGCAGCTTGGGAGGACAGCAAGAGACCCTGTACTTC.

This rearrangement joins TRBV9 to TRBJ2-5; D may be TRBD1 (6 bases). TRBJ2-7 explains the end of the DNA better; the J call may be wrong. The germline CDR1 and CDR2 sequences are SGDLS and YYNGEE. This CDR3 has 15 amino acids. In DNA form, the CDR3 reads TGTGCCAGCAGCGTAGAACAGGGCAAAGCCTACGAGCAGTACTTC. The encoded protein is CASSVEQGKAYEQYF.

This clonotype came up a few times. The chain combines TRBV5-4 with TRBJ2-5, with no clear D. The J call may be mistaken, given a closer DNA end match to TRBJ2-7. Per germline, CDR1 SGHNT and CDR2 YYREEE (reference sequence). CDR3 length equals 14 residues. CDR3 DNA sequence: TGTGCCAGCAGCGGCGCGGATCTCTCCTACGAGCAGTACTTC. Its translation: CASSGADLSYEQYF.

A word on this clonotype: One end of the junction varies from germline; a read error may be responsible. The rearrangement links TRBV7-9 to TRBJ2-7, with D possibly being TRBD2 (6 bases). Germline V gene data show CDR1 as SEHNR and CDR2 as FQNEAQ (reference sequence). The CDR3 runs to 15 residues. CDR3 sequence reads: CASSLDRGLSYEQHF. DNA for the CDR3: TGTGCCAGCAGCTTAGACCGGGGGTTGTCCTACGAGCAGCACTTC.

This rearrangement joins TRBV27 to TRBJ2-3; D unclear. The CDR3 totals 16 residues. V lost 5 bases to trimming and J lost 1 base, with 16 bases between them. Germline V CDR1 and CDR2: MNHEY, SMNVEV (reference sequence). The CDR3 coding sequence is TGTGCCAGCAGTGTCCTCTACGGATGGGGCACAGATACGCAGTATTTT. Translated: CASSVLYGWGTDTQYF.

The rearrangement links TRBV10-3 to TRBJ2-1, with D hard to call. Near its end, the DNA agrees better with TRBJ2-7, so the J call may be wrong. CDR3 length: 12 residues. Per the germline V gene, CDR1 is ENHRY and CDR2 is SYGVKD. CDR3 in DNA: TGTGCCATCCGGTCGGATACCTACGAGCAGTACTTC. Its protein is CAIRSDTYEQYF.

A few counts support this clonotype. This rearrangement joins TRBV3-1 to TRBJ1-1; 7 nucleotides align to TRBD1. The CDR3 consists of 14 residues. V lost 7 bases, J lost 1 base, and 6 bases stayed unmatched. Germline CDR1 reads LGHDT; CDR2 reads YNNKEL (reference sequence). The CDR3 nucleotides are TGTGCCAGCACCCAGGGGGTGGCGAACACTGAAGCTTTCTTT. This translates into CASTQGVANTEAFF. Filled out from reference TRBV3-1 and TRBJ1-1, the complete variable domain reads DTAVSQTPKYLVTQMGNDKSIKCEQNLGHDTMYWYKQDSKKFLKIMFSYNNKELIINETVPNRFSPKSPDKAHLNLHINSLELGDSAVYFCASTQGVANTEAFFGQGTRLTVV.

This clonotype was picked up a small number of times. The chain joins TRBV20-1 to TRBJ2-2; no clear D. Germline values: CDR1 DFQATT, CDR2 SNEGSKA (reference sequence). V was cut by 0 bases and J by 5 bases, with 13 bases left in between. The CDR3 contains 15 residues. This chain's CDR3 is CSARDSARSTGELFF. The CDR3 nucleotides are TGCAGTGCTAGAGATTCGGCTAGGAGTACCGGGGAGCTGTTTTTT.

This chain links TRBV2 with TRBJ2-5; TRBD1 aligns across 7 bases. V shed 6 bases and J 11 bases; nucleotides not matched to a gene: 9. Germline V CDR1 and CDR2: SNHLY, FYNNEI. The length of the CDR3 is 12 residues. CDR3 protein: CASSKGTAQQYF. The CDR3 DNA sequence: TGTGCCAGCAGCAAAGGGACAGCCCAGCAGTACTTC.

The chain carries TRBV7-9 and TRBJ2-1; D ambiguous. Between the trimmed V and J ends, which lost 8 bases and 16 bases, there was a span of 12 bases. The CDR3 loop spans 9 amino acids. Germline assignment: CDR1 SEHNR and CDR2 FQNEAQ (reference sequence). This chain's CDR3 is CASGPALFF. The CDR3 coding sequence is TGTGCCAGCGGTCCCGCCCTTTTCTTC.

This chain joins TRBV12-3 or TRBV12-4 and TRBJ2-7; D assignment may be TRBD1 or TRBD2 (5 bases each). The length of the CDR3 is 15 residues. Trimming pared 3 bases from V and 3 bases from J, leaving 15 bases between. This CDR3 is CASSFGAGLFYEQYF. In DNA form, the CDR3 reads TGTGCCAGCAGTTTTGGGGCAGGACTTTTCTACGAGCAGTACTTC.

This clonotype has just a few counts. In DNA, the CDR3 is TGTGCCAGCAGTGAGAATGGGTACAGTACCTCCTACAATGAGCAGTTCTTC. It codes for CASSENGYSTSYNEQFF. J is TRBJ2-5 and V is TRBV6-4; D call uncertain. The DNA end lines up better with TRBJ2-1; the J call may be wrong. Germline CDR1 is MRHNA and CDR2 is SNTAGT. The CDR3 totals 17 residues.

This clonotype was recorded at least ten times. V usage is TRBV5-1 and J usage is TRBJ2-3, with D unclear. The CDR3 length is 16 residues. CDR1 is SGHRS, CDR2 YFSETQ, per germline. Trimming pared 0 bases from V and 3 bases from J, leaving 14 bases between. The CDR3 DNA sequence: TGCGCCAGCAGCTTGGAGGCTCCGGAAGGGACAGATACGCAGTATTTT. Translated: CASSLEAPEGTDTQYF.

The chain carries TRBV20-1 and TRBJ2-5; TRBD2 matches 7 bases. CDR1 and CDR2 from the germline V gene are DFQATT and SNEGSKA (reference sequence). The CDR3 loop spans 14 amino acids. Unmatched junction bases numbered 8, after V lost 5 bases and J lost 2 bases. CDR3 bases: TGCAGTGCTGGGGGGGGACTCGTGCAAGAGACCCAGTACTTC. Its protein product is CSAGGGLVQETQYF.

The rearrangement links TRBV29-1 to TRBJ2-3; D remains unclear. The CDR3 length is 13 residues. Germline CDR1 reads SQVTM; CDR2 reads ANQGSEA. Trimming took 6 bases from V and 0 from J, leaving 10 bases between them. In DNA, the CDR3 is TGCAGCGTAAGACGGCCTAGCACAGATACGCAGTATTTT. Amino acids: CSVRRPSTDTQYF.

J is TRBJ2-7 and V is TRBV6-2 or TRBV6-3; D possibly corresponds to TRBD1 (6 bases). V lost 5 bases and J lost 7, with 24 bases in between. The CDR3 extends over 16 amino acids. Germline lookup yields CDR1 MNHEY and CDR2 SVGEGT. CDR3 sequence (DNA): TGTGCCAGCAGTGGCACAGGGAAGGGTGTCGAGTTTGAGCAGTACTTC. It codes for CASSGTGKGVEFEQYF.

Only a few counts were recorded for this clonotype. V usage is TRBV9 and J usage is TRBJ2-2; 10 bases agree with TRBD2. The junction had 6 bases not matched to a gene; V was cut back by 1 base and J by 0 bases. This CDR3 region has 18 residues. Germline assignment: CDR1 SGDLS and CDR2 YYNGEE. CDR3 bases: TGTGCCAGCAGCGTAAGAGCGGGGGGGTTCGCGAACACCGGGGAGCTGTTTTTT. Protein product: CASSVRAGGFANTGELFF.

The table lists this clonotype with many counts. The chain carries TRBV4-3 and TRBJ2-5; a possible D gene is TRBD2 (5 bases). CDR1 and CDR2 from the germline V gene are LGHNA and YSLEER. This CDR3 is built from 14 residues. Between the trimmed V and J ends, which lost 4 bases and 3 bases, there was a span of 12 bases. CDR3 loop: CASSPAPGEETQYF. The CDR3 DNA reads as TGCGCCAGCAGCCCAGCCCCCGGGGAAGAGACCCAGTACTTC.

This clonotype has a handful of counts. This chain links TRBV3-1 with TRBJ2-4; TRBD2 might be the D (5 bases). CDR3 length: 14 amino acids. CDR1 is LGHDT, CDR2 YNNKEL, per germline (reference sequence). Between the trimmed V and J ends, which lost 5 bases and 7 bases, there was a span of 15 bases. The CDR3 is CASSAGPRRNIQYF. The CDR3 nucleotides read TGTGCCAGCAGCGCGGGTCCAAGGAGGAACATTCAGTACTTC.

The rearrangement uses TRBV4-3 and TRBJ2-7, with 7 bases identical to TRBD1. V trimming: 2 bases; J trimming: 2 bases; junction bases outside the gene matches: 12. CDR1 LGHNA and CDR2 YSLEER come from the germline V gene. The CDR3 has 17 residues. The CDR3, as DNA: TGCGCCAGCAGCCAACGATTTTTCAGGGACAGAGCCTACGAGCAGTACTTC. Protein: CASSQRFFRDRAYEQYF.

The chain joins TRBV6-2 or TRBV6-3 to TRBJ1-5, with 7 bases aligning to TRBD1. Germline CDR1 is MNHEY and CDR2 is SVGEGT. This CDR3 comprises 17 residues. V lost 8 bases, J lost 3 bases, and 16 bases stayed unmatched. The CDR3 DNA follows: TGTGCCAGCGCATGGGACAGCCGCTTCGCGCCCAATCAGCCCCAGCATTTT. This encodes CASAWDSRFAPNQPQHF.

The V gene is TRBV6-2 or TRBV6-3, the J gene TRBJ2-5; either TRBD1 or TRBD2 may supply D (6 bases each). Germline CDR1 and CDR2: MNHEY and SVGEGT. The CDR3 runs to 13 residues. V lost 5 bases and J lost 5, with 12 bases in between. The CDR3 here is CASSVRGLETQYF. The CDR3 region has the DNA TGTGCCAGCAGTGTCCGGGGGCTGGAGACCCAGTACTTC.

J is TRBJ1-4 and V is TRBV20-1; 7 nucleotides align to TRBD1. The CDR3 sequence is 14 residues long. V lost 6 bases, J lost 3 bases, and 7 bases stayed unmatched. Germline V gene data show CDR1 as DFQATT and CDR2 as SNEGSKA (reference sequence). The CDR3 is CSASRGQSNEKLFF. In DNA, the CDR3 is TGCAGTGCCTCCAGGGGACAGTCTAATGAAAAACTGTTTTTT.

This clonotype has only one observation. V gene TRBV2 combines with J gene TRBJ2-4; weak D call: TRBD2 (6 bases). From germline, CDR1 is SNHLY and CDR2 FYNNEI. V gave up 4 bases and J gave up 8 bases, with 12 bases separating them. The CDR3 has 13 amino acids. The CDR3 protein is CASSGASVDIQYF. The CDR3 nucleotides read TGTGCCAGCAGTGGGGCTAGCGTTGACATTCAGTACTTC.

This rearrangement joins TRBV3-1 to TRBJ2-5; maybe TRBD2 (6 bases). The J call is doubtful: the DNA matches TRBJ2-7 better. The CDR3 is 15 amino acids. Looked up from germline, CDR1 is LGHDT and CDR2 is YNNKEL (reference sequence). CDR3 bases: TGTGCCAGCAGCGACGGGACTGCCGTTTTGTACGAGCAGTACTTC. This gives the protein CASSDGTAVLYEQYF.